These T cell receptor beta chains were read from a single sample in a study of blood T cell repertoires in COVID-19. TCRdb's table, derived via immunoSEQ multiplex PCR, lists solely in-frame clones and lacks some. The sample carries roughly 200,000 clones, 84% recorded once. What was sequenced was peripheral blood. The receptors stem from a human donor in a cohort sampled during active COVID-19. Each CDR3 is given with its conserved first and last residue. Fields, in order: J gene, V gene, CDR3 protein.

TRBJ1-2 TRBV10-3 CAISGGQQSLYGYTF
TRBJ2-1 TRBV5-6 CASSRTPISYNEQFF
TRBJ1-3 TRBV25-1 CASSPGGGPGNTIYF
TRBJ2-7 TRBV10-3 CAITKTMTGYDEQYF
TRBJ1-1 TRBV15 CATSRGHLNTEAFF
TRBJ2-1 TRBV19 CASTPSGTGLYNEQFF
TRBJ1-6 TRBV19 CASKRGNNSPLHF
TRBJ1-2 TRBV24-1 CATSPRVPTYGYTF
TRBJ2-7 TRBV7-2 CASSPRTGKPYEQYF
TRBJ2-1 TRBV5-1 CASSLGGGPANEQFF
TRBJ1-2 TRBV28 CASSSDRGNYGYTF
TRBJ2-2 TRBV6-4 CASRGTGITGELFF
TRBJ1-1 TRBV25-1 CASSEGRRVNTEAFF
TRBJ1-2 TRBV28 CASRGRDRGINHYGYTF
TRBJ2-3 TRBV5-1 CASSLARTSGSTDTQYF
TRBJ1-1 TRBV11-1 CASSLGENTEAFF
TRBJ2-5 TRBV7-6 CASSPDRGVRILQETQYF
TRBJ1-3 TRBV6-5 CASTMGQPGNTIYF
TRBJ1-2 TRBV15 CATSSDRGGYGYTF
TRBJ1-4 TRBV19 CASNRVSDEKLFF
TRBJ2-6 TRBV24-1 CATQMGGYGANVLTF
TRBJ1-2 TRBV5-1 CASSLEMSGYGYTF
TRBJ1-1 TRBV18 CASSPQVGNTEAFF
TRBJ1-3 TRBV19 CASSIAATESSGNTIYF
TRBJ2-1 TRBV5-4 CASSLDRGPYNEQFF
TRBJ2-5 TRBV9 CASSPTGGLQETQYF
TRBJ2-2 TRBV28 CASSLPGGFGELFF
TRBJ2-3 TRBV28 CASSEYSTDTQYF
TRBJ2-2 TRBV29-1 CSALAGELFF
TRBJ2-5 TRBV9 CASSSRLASETQYF
TRBJ2-1 TRBV27 CASSMGLAGVGSYNEQFF
TRBJ2-1 TRBV5-1 CASSLEISDYNEQFF
TRBJ1-2 TRBV18 CASSPTETGHYTF
TRBJ2-4 TRBV19 CASSIGQGISNKYF
TRBJ1-5 TRBV28 CASSNSGSNQPQHF
TRBJ1-6 TRBV6-1 CASSELGLTPLHF